This T cell receptor (beta chain) was profiled in a study of cytomegalovirus exposure and HLA in healthy donors. Study information: An earlier analysis identified more than 95 million unique TCR beta sequences in about 200 million T cells.

The V end lost 6 bases, the J end lost 6 bases, and 19 bases lay between the germline ends. The CDR3 loop spans 15 amino acids. Germline loops: CDR1 MNHEY, CDR2 SMNVEV (reference sequence). A multiplex PCR was run with 60 Vbeta primers and 13 Jbeta primers. Produced via immunoSEQ multiplex PCR; TCRdb's table is partial and in-frame only. Of some 180,000 clones in the sample, about 83% are singletons; the top ten hold roughly 3%. The sample was PBMCs. The J gene is TRBJ2-3, the V gene TRBV27; unclear D gene. The receptor's source is a female donor in good health and CMV-seronegative. CDR3: CASRSMGRPQDTQYF. The CDR3 DNA is TGTGCCAGCAGATCTATGGGCAGGCCGCAGGATACGCAGTATTTT.